The clone carrying this TCR beta chain was counted a few times. The antigen is not known. The time point is: patch test 1, 2 weeks after DPC sensitization. Regarding treatment: therapeutic diphenylcyclopropenone sensitization with weekly scalp DPC. Prior to application of each patch test, blood was drawn. This entry comes from a study of human T cells and chemical hapten exposure. Turning to the study itself: Upper back patch tests used 0.01% DPC, scored after 6 days. Findings and limits, study-wide: All donors were alopecia patients, so their immunity may differ from that of healthy people.

Unique molecular identifiers were affixed to discrete cDNA molecules within the library. TCRdb re-derived calls from the RACE reads in MiXCR, one entry per CDR3 protein. In the table there are roughly 180,000 distinct CDR3 sequences, under 25% of which are singletons. Germline CDR1 and CDR2: DFQATT and SNEGSKA (reference sequence). The CDR3 covers 14 residues. Losses at the gene ends were 6 bases for V and 7 bases for J; bases not matched to a gene: 8. The origin of this receptor is a woman in her forties or fifties with alopecia areata. Some clones in this sample may be carry-over from other donors' samples. Sequencing was performed on whole blood, taken in connection with sensitization to the hapten diphenylcyclopropenone (DPC). The chain is built from TRBV20-1 and TRBJ1-6; 8 bases fit TRBD1. CDR3 sequence reads: CSARRTGRNSPLHF. As DNA, the CDR3 is TGCAGTGCGCGGAGGACAGGGAGGAATTCACCCCTCCACTTT.